The 28 T cell receptor beta chains presented below share a single source sample, sequenced in a study of blood T cell repertoires in COVID-19. Libraries were prepared by immunoSEQ multiplex PCR; TCRdb keeps only in-frame clonotypes and omits some of them. Counted here are some 520,000 clones, approximately 89% occurring once; the ten biggest clones make up about 1%. The sample taken for sequencing was peripheral blood. Every receptor here comes from a man between 18 and 29 years old with COVID-19, enrolled during active disease.

The genes are TRBV5-1 and TRBJ2-7; D perhaps matches TRBD2 (6 bases). CDR3 length equals 16 residues. The germline V and J ends were trimmed by 0 bases and 0 bases, with 13 bases remaining between them. The germline V gene has CDR1 SGHRS and CDR2 YFSETQ. The CDR3 bases are TGCGCCAGCAGCTTGGACCCGGGGAGGAGCTCCTACGAGCAGTACTTC. This translates into CASSLDPGRSSYEQYF.

The J gene is TRBJ2-1, the V gene TRBV11-1; TRBD2 matches 10 bases. The CDR3 runs to 16 residues. Germline-derived CDR1 and CDR2 are SGHAT and FQDESV (reference sequence). V lost 0 bases to trimming and J lost 2 bases; unmatched junction nucleotides: 1. DNA of the CDR3: TGTGCCAGCAGCTTAGCTAGCGGGGGGACCTACAATGAGCAGTTCTTC. It specifies CASSLASGGTYNEQFF.

The chain employs TRBV12-3 or TRBV12-4 and TRBJ1-1, with TRBD1 as a possible D gene (5 bases). Trimming left V 7 bases short and J 6 bases short, with 12 bases between. This CDR3 region has 12 residues. The CDR3 loop is CASKSWGAEAFF. The CDR3 DNA sequence: TGTGCCAGCAAGTCTTGGGGGGCTGAAGCTTTCTTT.

On this clone: Within the sample, other DNA sequences also encode this same CDR3. The chain employs TRBV12-3 or TRBV12-4 and TRBJ2-5; D remains unclear. Deletions cut 3 bases from V and 5 bases from J, with 4 bases between. The length of the CDR3 is 11 residues. CDR3 DNA: TGTGCCAGCAGTTTGAGGGAGACCCAGTACTTC. This gives the protein CASSLRETQYF.

This clone was observed a single time. The rearrangement joins TRBV27 to TRBJ2-3; D call uncertain. Germline CDR1 reads MNHEY; CDR2 reads SMNVEV (reference sequence). The CDR3 has 17 amino acids. V was cut by 8 bases and J by 2 bases, with 23 bases left in between. The DNA for the CDR3 is TGTGCCAGCCGTCGGGTAGAGGCCAGCCTAATCACAGATACGCAGTATTTT. Translation: CASRRVEASLITDTQYF.

The chain carries TRBV5-5 and TRBJ2-5; 13 nucleotides match TRBD2. The V gene's germline CDR1 is SGHKS and CDR2 YYEKEE (reference sequence). Trimming took 4 bases from V and 5 from J; bases not matched to a gene: 5. CDR3 length equals 15 residues. CDR3 sequence: CASSGRLAGGETQYF. CDR3 nucleotides: TGTGCCAGCAGCGGAAGACTAGCGGGAGGTGAGACCCAGTACTTC.

A remark on this clone: Additional DNA sequences in this sample encode the identical CDR3. The V gene is TRBV12-3 or TRBV12-4, the J gene TRBJ1-5, with TRBD1 matching 8 bases. Germline trimming cut 5 bases from V and 5 bases from J; bases unmatched to any gene: 2. This CDR3 is 13 amino acids long. DNA of the CDR3: TGTGCCAGCAGTCTGACAGGGGATCAGCCCCAGCATTTT. Its protein product is CASSLTGDQPQHF.

The rearrangement links TRBV4-1 to TRBJ1-1, with 7 bases matching TRBD1. Trimming cost V 11 bases and J 11 bases; bases outside gene matches: 17. Looked up from germline, CDR1 is MGHRA and CDR2 is YSYEKL. The CDR3 is 13 amino acids. The CDR3 sequence is CAVRGPGKKRAFF. CDR3 nucleotide sequence: TGCGCCGTGAGGGGGCCGGGAAAAAAAAGGGCTTTCTTT.

The chain combines TRBV6-5 with TRBJ2-3, with TRBD1 as a possible D gene (6 bases). V was clipped by 10 bases and J by 2 bases, with 16 bases between them. The CDR3 runs to 14 residues. Per germline, CDR1 MNHEY and CDR2 SVGAGI. In DNA form, the CDR3 reads TGTGCCACCCGAGGGCAGGGGACCACAGATACGCAGTATTTT. Translating gives CATRGQGTTDTQYF.

The genes are TRBV2 and TRBJ2-5, with 7 bases identical to TRBD2. CDR3 size: 13 residues. V was pared by 5 bases and J by 5 bases, with 5 bases of the junction left unmatched. CDR1 is SNHLY, CDR2 FYNNEI, per germline. This chain's CDR3 is CASSTGLDETQYF. The CDR3 region has the DNA TGTGCCAGCAGTACCGGACTAGACGAGACCCAGTACTTC.

The rearrangement uses TRBV4-1 and TRBJ2-1; 9 bases match TRBD2. V was pared by 6 bases and J by 5 bases, with 8 bases of the junction left unmatched. CDR3 length equals 15 residues. Germline V gene sequence: CDR1 MGHRA, CDR2 YSYEKL. The CDR3 is CASRYGASGDNEQFF. The CDR3 DNA sequence: TGCGCCAGCAGGTACGGGGCTAGCGGGGACAATGAGCAGTTCTTC.

J is TRBJ2-5 and V is TRBV19; a weak D match, TRBD1 (6 bases). From germline, CDR1 is LNHDA and CDR2 SQIVND (reference sequence). The CDR3 spans 16 residues. Trimming took 7 bases from V and 2 from J, leaving 20 bases between them. The CDR3 here is CASKVPPGDGQETQYF. CDR3 DNA: TGTGCCAGTAAGGTTCCGCCAGGGGATGGACAAGAGACCCAGTACTTC.

This chain uses TRBV19 with TRBJ2-7; TRBD2 aligns across 9 bases. The CDR3 is 16 amino acids. In germline, CDR1 is LNHDA, CDR2 SQIVND (reference sequence). Trimming cost V 5 bases and J 2 bases; bases outside gene matches: 10. CDR3 in DNA: TGTGCCAGTAGTCAACCCCAGACTAGCGGAGCCTACGAGCAGTACTTC. This encodes CASSQPQTSGAYEQYF.

The chain combines TRBV7-2 with TRBJ1-5; possible D gene TRBD1, 5 bases. CDR1 is SGHTA and CDR2 is FQGNSA in the germline V gene. The CDR3 totals 15 residues. Deletions cut 2 bases from V and 6 bases from J, with 14 bases between. The CDR3 DNA sequence: TGTGCCAGCAGCTTATCGGGGGGAGGGGTTCAGCCCCAGCATTTT. As protein: CASSLSGGGVQPQHF.

The V gene is TRBV7-9, the J gene TRBJ2-7; possibly TRBD1 for D (6 bases). With 5 bases removed from V and 0 bases from J, the gap between germline ends came to 17 bases. Germline V gives CDR1 SEHNR, CDR2 FQNEAQ (reference sequence). This CDR3 has 16 amino acids. DNA of the CDR3: TGTGCCAGCAGCCAGTTCCCCCCACAGGGCTCCTACGAGCAGTACTTC. Translation: CASSQFPPQGSYEQYF.

V gene TRBV4-2 combines with J gene TRBJ2-5; 10 positions agree with TRBD2. V lost 0 bases, J lost 4 bases, and 11 bases stayed unmatched. The CDR3 totals 18 residues. CDR1 and CDR2 (germline): LGHNA, YNFKEQ. CDR3 protein: CASSQEPSGRRAAETQYF. The CDR3 nucleotides are TGTGCCAGCAGCCAAGAACCTAGCGGGAGAAGGGCCGCAGAGACCCAGTACTTC.

The chain is built from TRBV11-2 and TRBJ1-2; D is unresolved. The CDR3 extends over 12 amino acids. Trimming took off 5 bases at V and 4 bases at J, with 8 bases between the two ends. The germline V gene encodes CDR1 SGHAT and CDR2 FQNNGV. The CDR3, as DNA: TGTGCCAGCAGCCACACAACCTATGGCTACACCTTC. Its protein is CASSHTTYGYTF.

The rearrangement joins TRBV5-1 to TRBJ2-2; 11 nucleotides line up with TRBD2. V was clipped by 0 bases and J by 6 bases; unmatched bases: 4. The CDR3 contains 16 residues. Germline V gene data show CDR1 as SGHRS and CDR2 as YFSETQ. CDR3 protein: CASSLGLAGFSGELFF. The CDR3 DNA reads TGCGCCAGCAGCTTGGGACTAGCGGGATTCTCCGGGGAGCTGTTTTTT.

The rearrangement joins TRBV11-2 to TRBJ1-2, with 9 nucleotides matching TRBD1. The germline V gene has CDR1 SGHAT and CDR2 FQNNGV. There are 15 residues in the CDR3. V lost 5 bases, J lost 4 bases, and 8 bases stayed unmatched. Written as DNA, the CDR3 is TGTGCCAGCAGCCAGACAGGGGGGCTTCTCTATGGCTACACCTTC. Amino acid sequence: CASSQTGGLLYGYTF. Full variable domain (rest looked up from reference TRBV11-2 and TRBJ1-2): EAGVAQSPRYKIIEKRQSVAFWCNPISGHATLYWYQQILGQGPKLLIQFQNNGVVDDSQLPKDRFSAERLKGVDSTLKIQPAKLEDSAVYLCASSQTGGLLYGYTFGSGTRLTVV.

The chain couples TRBV7-9 to TRBJ2-1; D uncertain. Germline loops: CDR1 SEHNR, CDR2 FQNEAQ (reference sequence). Trimming shortened V by 1 base and J by 4 bases, and 11 bases separated the two germline ends. This CDR3 has 15 residues. The CDR3 nucleotides are TGTGCCAGCAGCTTAGTTTGGTCGAGATACAATGAGCAGTTCTTC. Encoded protein: CASSLVWSRYNEQFF.

This rearrangement joins TRBV2 to TRBJ1-4; the match to TRBD1 covers 9 bases. Per the germline V gene, CDR1 is SNHLY and CDR2 is FYNNEI. After removal of 4 bases from V and 6 bases from J, the junction contained 6 bases not matched to a gene. The CDR3 has 15 residues. CDR3 sequence (DNA): TGTGCCAGCAGTGGGGGACAGGGCGACCATGAAAAACTGTTTTTT. Its protein product is CASSGGQGDHEKLFF.

The rearrangement joins TRBV10-3 to TRBJ2-5; D remains ambiguous. Trimming shortened V by 4 bases and J by 2 bases, and 5 bases separated the two germline ends. Germline lookup yields CDR1 ENHRY and CDR2 SYGVKD. This CDR3 has 12 residues. This chain's CDR3 is CAISAQQETQYF. In DNA, the CDR3 is TGTGCCATCAGTGCCCAGCAAGAGACCCAGTACTTC.

The V gene is TRBV5-6, the J gene TRBJ2-7; D possibly corresponds to TRBD1 (5 bases). Germline V gene lookup returns CDR1 SGHDT and CDR2 YYEEEE. Trimming removed 5 bases at V and 3 bases at J, with 12 bases between. The CDR3 covers 13 residues. CDR3 sequence reads: CASSYTGDYEQYF. CDR3 DNA: TGTGCCAGCAGTTATACAGGCGACTACGAGCAGTACTTC.

The rearrangement joins TRBV7-3 to TRBJ2-1; TRBD2 matches at 8 bases. CDR1 and CDR2 (germline): SGHTA, FQGTGA. V lost 1 base to trimming and J lost 5 bases; unmatched junction nucleotides: 4. The CDR3 contains 15 residues. In nucleotides, the CDR3 is TGTGCCAGCAGCTTAATGGCGGGAGGAGACAATGAGCAGTTCTTC. Amino acids: CASSLMAGGDNEQFF.

The J gene is TRBJ1-1, the V gene TRBV27; TRBD1 agrees at 8 bases. The CDR3 is 13 amino acids. With 5 bases clipped from V and 6 bases from J, the junction kept 5 bases outside the gene matches. Germline CDR1 reads MNHEY; CDR2 reads SMNVEV (reference sequence). As DNA, the CDR3 is TGTGCCAGCAGTCCCGACAGGGGAGCTGAAGCTTTCTTT. Its translation is CASSPDRGAEAFF.

The J gene is TRBJ2-5, the V gene TRBV7-8; 9 nucleotides match TRBD2. CDR3 length equals 14 residues. V lost 5 bases to trimming and J lost 4 bases; unmatched junction nucleotides: 5. The germline CDR1 and CDR2 sequences are SGHVS and FQNEAQ. Written as DNA, the CDR3 is TGTGCCAGCAGCGGAGTGGGACTAGCAGAGACCCAGTACTTC. It codes for CASSGVGLAETQYF. The variable domain in full, completed from reference TRBV7-8 and TRBJ2-5, reads GAGVSQSPRYKVAKRGQDVALRCDPISGHVSLFWYQQALGQGPEFLTYFQNEAQLDKSGLPSDRFFAERPEGSVSTLKIQRTQQEDSAVYLCASSGVGLAETQYFGPGTRLLVL.

The V gene is TRBV29-1, the J gene TRBJ1-3, with D tentatively TRBD1 (5 bases). The CDR3 length is 13 residues. V was trimmed by 5 bases and J by 3 bases, leaving 11 bases between them. The germline V gene encodes CDR1 SQVTM and CDR2 ANQGSEA. The CDR3 spells CSVQRGLGNTIYF. CDR3 sequence (DNA): TGCAGCGTTCAAAGGGGTCTTGGAAACACCATATATTTT.

V and J are TRBV29-1 and TRBJ2-1; no clear D. The CDR3 sequence is 12 residues long. Germline lookup yields CDR1 SQVTM and CDR2 ANQGSEA. V was shortened by 7 bases and J by 8 bases, with 15 bases between the two germline ends. The CDR3 sequence is CSAQPQEHEQFF. In DNA, the CDR3 is TGCAGCGCCCAGCCCCAGGAACATGAGCAGTTCTTC.